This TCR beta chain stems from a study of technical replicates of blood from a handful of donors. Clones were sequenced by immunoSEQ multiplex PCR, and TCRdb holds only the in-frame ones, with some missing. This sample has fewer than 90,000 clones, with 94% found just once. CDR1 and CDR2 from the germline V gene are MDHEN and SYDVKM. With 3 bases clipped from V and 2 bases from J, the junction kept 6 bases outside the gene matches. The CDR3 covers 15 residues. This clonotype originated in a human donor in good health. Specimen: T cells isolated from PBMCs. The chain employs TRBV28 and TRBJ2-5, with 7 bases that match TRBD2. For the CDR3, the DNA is TGTGCCAGCAGTTTTGGTGGGGGGGGTCAAGAGACCCAGTACTTC. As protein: CASSFGGGGQETQYF.